This T cell receptor (beta chain) was captured by sequencing in a study of cytomegalovirus exposure and HLA in healthy donors. Study-wide results and caveats: Trimming of TCR beta V- and J-genes showed a link, identified in a later analysis, to a missense DCLRE1C variant. It was shown in a later analysis that HLA-associated TCR beta chains were more clonally expanded than other, equally common chains.

This clone occurred a few times. No antigen is known for it. V dropped 3 bases and J dropped 5; count of bases not matched to a gene: 3. Germline loops: CDR1 MNHNS, CDR2 SASEGT. This CDR3 spans 14 amino acids. In the PCR, 60 Vbeta and 13 Jbeta primers were used. Using immunoSEQ multiplex PCR, the repertoire was profiled, and TCRdb retains in-frame clones only, with some absent. This table holds about 93,000 clones, approximately 69% found once. The sequence was collected from a boy younger than 18 in good health and CMV-seropositive. The V gene is TRBV6-1, the J gene TRBJ1-5; 8 bases line up with TRBD1. The sequencing input was PBMCs. The CDR3 reads CASSESGGDQPQHF. DNA of the CDR3: TGTGCCAGCAGTGAGTCAGGGGGCGATCAGCCCCAGCATTTT.